The source of this T cell receptor beta chain is a study of Graves' ophthalmopathy and Graves' hyperthyroidism. Study background: Researchers obtained peripheral blood at initial diagnosis, before any treatment had begun. Study findings and constraints: With a specificity of 72.22% and a sensitivity of over 65%, the model predicted ophthalmopathy progression.

From RNA, the CDR3 regions of TCR beta chains were amplified and sequenced. Second-round multiplex PCR came after first-round RT-PCR with HTBI primers. TCRdb re-called the multiplex PCR reads with MiXCR, one entry per CDR3 protein. Here the sample spans 200,000 to 250,000 distinct CDR3 sequences, roughly 29% being singletons. This clonotype was seen repeatedly, ten times or more. Its cognate antigen is unknown. Input material: peripheral blood. The receptor comes from a man between 50 and 59 years old with Graves' ophthalmopathy.

The CDR3 bases are TGTGCCAGCTCACCACCGGGACAGCTTTACGAGCAGTACTTC. Translation gives CASSPPGQLYEQYF. The V call is TRBV18, the J call TRBJ2-7, with 7 bases fitting TRBD1. V dropped 0 bases and J dropped 4; count of bases not matched to a gene: 3. The CDR3 has 14 amino acids. CDR1 KGHSH and CDR2 LQKENI come from the germline V gene.